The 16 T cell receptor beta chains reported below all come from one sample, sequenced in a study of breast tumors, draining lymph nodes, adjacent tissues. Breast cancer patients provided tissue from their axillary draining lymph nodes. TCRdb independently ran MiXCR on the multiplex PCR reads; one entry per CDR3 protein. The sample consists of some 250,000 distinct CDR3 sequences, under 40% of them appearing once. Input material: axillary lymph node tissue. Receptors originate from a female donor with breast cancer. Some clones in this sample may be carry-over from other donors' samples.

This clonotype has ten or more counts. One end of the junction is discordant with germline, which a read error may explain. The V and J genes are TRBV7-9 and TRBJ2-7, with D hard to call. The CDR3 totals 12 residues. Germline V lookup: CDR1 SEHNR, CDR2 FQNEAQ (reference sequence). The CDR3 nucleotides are TGTGTCAGCAGCTCCGATACCTACGAGCAGTACTTC. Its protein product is CVSSSDTYEQYF.

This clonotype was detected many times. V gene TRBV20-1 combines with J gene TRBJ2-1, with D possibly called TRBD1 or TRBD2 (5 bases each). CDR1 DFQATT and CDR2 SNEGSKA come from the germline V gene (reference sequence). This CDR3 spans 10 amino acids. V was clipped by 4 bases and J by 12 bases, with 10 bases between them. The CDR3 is CSATGRGQFF. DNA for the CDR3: TGCAGTGCTACGGGGCGAGGGCAGTTCTTC.

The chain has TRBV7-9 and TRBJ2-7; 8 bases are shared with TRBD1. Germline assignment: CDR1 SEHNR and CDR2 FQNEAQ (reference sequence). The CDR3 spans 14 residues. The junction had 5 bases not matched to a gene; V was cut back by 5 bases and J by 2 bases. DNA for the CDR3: TGTGCCAGCAGCAAGACAGGGGTGGCCTACGAGCAGTACTTC. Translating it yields CASSKTGVAYEQYF.

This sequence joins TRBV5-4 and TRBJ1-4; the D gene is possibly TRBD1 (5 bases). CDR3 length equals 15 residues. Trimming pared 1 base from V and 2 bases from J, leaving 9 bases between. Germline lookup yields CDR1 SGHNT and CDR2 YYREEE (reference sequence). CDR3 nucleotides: TGTGCCAGCAGCTTGCCGGGACGGACTAATGAAAAACTGTTTTTT. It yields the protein CASSLPGRTNEKLFF.

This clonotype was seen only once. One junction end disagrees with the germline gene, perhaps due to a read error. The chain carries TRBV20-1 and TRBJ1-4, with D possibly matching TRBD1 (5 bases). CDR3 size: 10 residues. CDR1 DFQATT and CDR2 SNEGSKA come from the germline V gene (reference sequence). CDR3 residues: CSATRTSGGF. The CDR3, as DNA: TGCAGTGCTACAAGGACTAGCGGGGGGTTC.

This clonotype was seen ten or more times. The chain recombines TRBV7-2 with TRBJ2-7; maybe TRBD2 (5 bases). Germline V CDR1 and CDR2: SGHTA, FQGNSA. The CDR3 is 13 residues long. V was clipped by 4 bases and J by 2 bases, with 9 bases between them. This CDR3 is CASSSPGAYEQYF. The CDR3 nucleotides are TGTGCCAGCAGCTCGCCCGGGGCCTACGAGCAGTACTTC.

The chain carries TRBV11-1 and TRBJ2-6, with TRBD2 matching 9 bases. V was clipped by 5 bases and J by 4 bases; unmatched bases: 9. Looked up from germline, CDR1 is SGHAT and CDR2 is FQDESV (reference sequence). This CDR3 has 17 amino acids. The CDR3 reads CASSPNSGSLGANVLTF. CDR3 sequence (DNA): TGTGCCAGCAGCCCCAATAGCGGGAGTTTAGGGGCCAACGTCCTGACTTTC.

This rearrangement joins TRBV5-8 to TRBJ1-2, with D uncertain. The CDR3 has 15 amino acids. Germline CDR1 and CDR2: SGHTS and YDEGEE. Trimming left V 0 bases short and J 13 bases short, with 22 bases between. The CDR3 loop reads CASSLDPAGLPASTF. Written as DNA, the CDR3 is TGTGCCAGCAGCTTGGATCCGGCGGGTCTCCCAGCTTCCACCTTC.

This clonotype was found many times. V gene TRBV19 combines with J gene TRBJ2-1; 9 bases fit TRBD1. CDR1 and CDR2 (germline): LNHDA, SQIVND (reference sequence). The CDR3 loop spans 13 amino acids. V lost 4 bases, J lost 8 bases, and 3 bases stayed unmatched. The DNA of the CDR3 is TGTGCCAGTAGTACCCGGGACAGGGATGAGCAGTTCTTC. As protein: CASSTRDRDEQFF.

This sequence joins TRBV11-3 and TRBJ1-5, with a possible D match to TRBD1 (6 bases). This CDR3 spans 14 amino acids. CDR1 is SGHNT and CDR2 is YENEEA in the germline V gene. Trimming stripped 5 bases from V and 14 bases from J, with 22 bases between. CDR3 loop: CASSTPGASLYEHF. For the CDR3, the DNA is TGTGCCAGCAGCACACCGGGGGCCAGCCTATACGAGCATTTT.

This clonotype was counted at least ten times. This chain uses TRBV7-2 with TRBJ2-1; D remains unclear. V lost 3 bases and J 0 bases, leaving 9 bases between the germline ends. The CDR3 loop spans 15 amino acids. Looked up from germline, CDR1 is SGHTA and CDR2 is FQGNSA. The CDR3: CASSFRTRSYNEQFF. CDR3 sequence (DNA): TGTGCCAGCAGCTTCCGGACCCGCTCCTACAATGAGCAGTTCTTC.

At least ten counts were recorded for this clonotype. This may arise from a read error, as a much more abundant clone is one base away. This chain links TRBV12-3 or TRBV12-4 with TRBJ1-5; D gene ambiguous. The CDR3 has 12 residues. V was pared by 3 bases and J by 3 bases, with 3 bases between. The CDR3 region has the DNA TGTGCCAGCAGTTTCTTCAATCAGCCCCAGCATTTT. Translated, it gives CASSFFNQPQHF.

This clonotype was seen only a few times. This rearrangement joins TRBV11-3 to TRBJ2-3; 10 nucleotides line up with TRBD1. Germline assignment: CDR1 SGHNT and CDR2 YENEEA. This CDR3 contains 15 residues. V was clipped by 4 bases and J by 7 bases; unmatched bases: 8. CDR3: CASSSGQGVKYTQYF. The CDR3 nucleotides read TGTGCCAGCAGCTCTGGACAGGGGGTAAAGTATACGCAGTATTTT.

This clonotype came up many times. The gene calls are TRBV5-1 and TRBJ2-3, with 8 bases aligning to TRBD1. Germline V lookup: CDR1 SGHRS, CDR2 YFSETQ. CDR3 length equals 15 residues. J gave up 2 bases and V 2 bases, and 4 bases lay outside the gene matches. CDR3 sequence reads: CASSFRQGFTDTQYF. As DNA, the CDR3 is TGCGCCAGCAGCTTTCGACAGGGGTTCACAGATACGCAGTATTTT.

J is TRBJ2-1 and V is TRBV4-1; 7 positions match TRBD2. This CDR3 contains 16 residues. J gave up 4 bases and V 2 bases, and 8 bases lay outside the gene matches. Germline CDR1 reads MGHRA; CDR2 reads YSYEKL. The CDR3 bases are TGCGCCAGCAGCCAACCAGTTCGCGGGAGATACAATGAGCAGTTCTTC. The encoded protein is CASSQPVRGRYNEQFF.

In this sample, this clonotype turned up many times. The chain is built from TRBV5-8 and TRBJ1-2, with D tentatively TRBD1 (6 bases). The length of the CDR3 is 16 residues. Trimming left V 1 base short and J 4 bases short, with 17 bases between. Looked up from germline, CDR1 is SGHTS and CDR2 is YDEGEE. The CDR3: CASSLRGGAGSYGYTF. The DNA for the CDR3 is TGTGCCAGCAGCTTGCGTGGGGGGGCTGGCTCCTATGGCTACACCTTC.